This T cell receptor (beta chain) was documented in a study of neurological immune-mediated disorders. Overall study findings and caveats: Falling below healthy controls, multiple sclerosis showed the least TCR clonal expansion, while HTLV-1-associated myelopathy showed the most.

This clonotype has a count of ten or more. What it binds is not known. Libraries used 2 million unsorted PBMCs kept frozen in RNAlater. Synthesis of cDNA used 5'RACE (with 10-nucleotide random UMIs). Sequencing runs each generated in excess of 170 million TCR-beta sequences derived from 15-18 subjects. MiXCR was run by TCRdb on the 5' RACE reads, yielding one entry per CDR3 protein. The sample holds under 90,000 distinct CDR3 sequences, around 10% seen once. Input material: PBMCs. This receptor was taken from a man in his forties in good health.

CDR3 sequence (DNA): TGTGCCAGCAGTTACATTCACAATGAGCAGTTCTTC. This gives the protein CASSYIHNEQFF. The genes are TRBV12-3 or TRBV12-4 and TRBJ2-1; no reliable D call. The CDR3 extends over 12 amino acids. The V end was cut by 4 bases, the J end by 5 bases, with 6 bases between.